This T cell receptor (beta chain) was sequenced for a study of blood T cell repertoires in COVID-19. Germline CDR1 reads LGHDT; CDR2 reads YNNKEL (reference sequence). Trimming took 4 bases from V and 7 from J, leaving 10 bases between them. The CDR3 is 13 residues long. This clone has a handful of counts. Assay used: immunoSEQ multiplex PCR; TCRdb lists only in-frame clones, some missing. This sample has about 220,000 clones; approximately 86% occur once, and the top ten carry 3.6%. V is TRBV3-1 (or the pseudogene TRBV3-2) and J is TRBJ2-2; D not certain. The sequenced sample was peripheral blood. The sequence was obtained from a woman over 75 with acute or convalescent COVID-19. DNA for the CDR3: TGTGCCAGCAGCCCCCGTCTAGGCGGGGAGCTGTTTTTT. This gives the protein CASSPRLGGELFF.